Described below is a single T cell receptor (beta chain) sequence and its context. Its antigen is currently unknown. The assay was immunoSEQ multiplex PCR, and TCRdb's table has in-frame clones only and misses some. Found here are approximately 110,000 clones, around 92% of them singletons; the top ten hold about 7.7%. Pooled together were second doses at about 4 or about 12 weeks. The sample comes from a study of T cell responses to AZD1222 COVID-19 vaccine. Study-level results: Without day 14 samples, only post-peak T cell repertoires were studied. Females made up more of the donors, who were largely white British, and clonal diversity may have come out too low. The reported proportion of spike-specific TCRs targeting unmutated variant regions was nearly half.

The V end was cut by 7 bases, the J end by 8 bases, with 12 bases between. Germline V gene data show CDR1 as MNHEY and CDR2 as SMNVEV (reference sequence). This CDR3 has 12 residues. The specimen was peripheral blood, collected 28 days after the second AZD1222 dose. V is TRBV27 and J is TRBJ2-1; D is unresolved. The receptor comes from an adult who received the AZD1222 COVID-19 vaccine. This chain's CDR3 is CASISGVYEQFF. CDR3 DNA: TGTGCCAGCATTAGTGGGGTTTATGAGCAGTTCTTC.